These 19 T cell receptor beta chains share one sample of origin, sequenced in a study of blood T cell repertoires in COVID-19. Produced via immunoSEQ multiplex PCR; TCRdb's table is partial and in-frame only. Of around 100,000 clones listed, 89% are singletons. Specimen: peripheral blood. The receptor set was obtained from a woman aged 55-75 years with acute or convalescent COVID-19.

The chain carries TRBV29-1 and TRBJ1-2; 7 bases fit TRBD1. The trim removed 5 bases at V and 8 bases at J, leaving 5 bases unmatched. CDR1 and CDR2 (germline): SQVTM, ANQGSEA. This CDR3 has 11 amino acids. CDR3 amino acids: CSVPDRLGYTF. In DNA, the CDR3 is TGCAGCGTTCCGGACAGGCTGGGCTACACCTTC.

V usage is TRBV11-2 and J usage is TRBJ2-7; tentative D call: TRBD1 (5 bases). Per germline, CDR1 SGHAT and CDR2 FQNNGV. With 1 base removed from V and 4 bases from J, the gap between germline ends came to 8 bases. This CDR3 has 13 residues. The CDR3 region is CASSLVQGYEQYV. CDR3 nucleotides: TGTGCCAGCAGCTTAGTCCAGGGATACGAGCAGTACGTC.

V and J are TRBV12-5 and TRBJ2-2, with D perhaps matching TRBD2 (6 bases). From germline, CDR1 is LGHNT and CDR2 FRNRAP. V was trimmed by 5 bases and J by 0 bases, leaving 19 bases between them. This CDR3 is built from 18 residues. The CDR3 spells CASGRPDLALPNTGELFF. DNA of the CDR3: TGTGCTAGTGGTCGGCCGGATCTAGCGCTACCGAACACCGGGGAGCTGTTTTTT.

The chain carries TRBV3-1 (or the pseudogene TRBV3-2) and TRBJ1-6; a possible D gene is TRBD1 (5 bases). V lost 1 base to trimming and J lost 5 bases, with 6 bases between them. This CDR3 contains 14 residues. From germline, CDR1 is LGHDT and CDR2 YNNKEL (reference sequence). The CDR3 sequence is CASSQGQNNSPLHF. The DNA for the CDR3 is TGTGCCAGCAGCCAAGGACAGAATAATTCACCCCTCCACTTT.

The chain recombines TRBV10-3 with TRBJ1-4; TRBD1 aligns across 8 bases. Unmatched junction bases numbered 3, after V lost 6 bases and J lost 0 bases. The CDR3 is 15 residues long. The germline V gene encodes CDR1 ENHRY and CDR2 SYGVKD. This CDR3 is CAIRAQGATNEKLFF. The CDR3 coding sequence is TGTGCCATCAGAGCACAGGGGGCAACTAATGAAAAACTGTTTTTT.

The chain joins TRBV28 to TRBJ2-2; 8 bases agree with TRBD2. The CDR3 covers 15 residues. CDR1 MDHEN and CDR2 SYDVKM come from the germline V gene. After removal of 5 bases from V and 3 bases from J, the junction contained 5 bases not matched to a gene. CDR3 sequence: CASSPSGSYTGELFF. The CDR3 bases are TGTGCCAGCAGTCCCAGCGGGAGTTACACCGGGGAGCTGTTTTTT.

The chain is built from TRBV24-1 and TRBJ2-1, with D possibly being TRBD1 (7 bases). Looked up from germline, CDR1 is KGHDR and CDR2 is SFDVKD. V lost 1 base and J 6 bases, leaving 15 bases between the germline ends. The CDR3 is made up of 16 amino acids. CDR3 sequence: CATSDFSSRGVNEQFF. CDR3 DNA: TGTGCCACCAGTGATTTCTCATCCAGGGGGGTCAATGAGCAGTTCTTC.

The chain carries TRBV7-3 and TRBJ2-1, with TRBD2 matching 8 bases. The CDR3 runs to 14 residues. The germline CDR1 and CDR2 sequences are SGHTA and FQGTGA. V lost 2 bases to trimming and J lost 4 bases; unmatched junction nucleotides: 1. The DNA of the CDR3 is TGTGCCAGCAGCTTAGCGGGGGGTTACAATGAGCAGTTCTTC. This codes for CASSLAGGYNEQFF.

The rearrangement links TRBV30 to TRBJ1-4; 9 bases are shared with TRBD1. Germline values: CDR1 GTSNPN, CDR2 SVGIG (reference sequence). J lost 8 bases, V lost 2 bases, and 6 bases had no gene match. CDR3 length: 14 residues. The CDR3 here is CAWSLTGGKEKLFF. The CDR3 nucleotides read TGTGCCTGGAGTCTGACAGGGGGTAAAGAAAAACTGTTTTTT. Complete variable domain (other parts from reference TRBV30 and TRBJ1-4): SQTIHQWPATLVQPVGSPLSLECTVEGTSNPNLYWYRQAAGRGLQLLFYSVGIGQISSEVPQNLSASRPQDRQFILSSKKLLLSDSGFYLCAWSLTGGKEKLFFGSGTQLSVL.

The chain has TRBV6-5 and TRBJ1-2; a weak D match, TRBD1 (6 bases). CDR3 length: 12 residues. CDR1 and CDR2 from the germline V gene are MNHEY and SVGAGI. Trimming pared 6 bases from V and 3 bases from J, leaving 8 bases between. The CDR3 region has the DNA TGTGCCAGCAGGAGACAGGACTATGGCTACACCTTC. This sequence encodes CASRRQDYGYTF.

V gene TRBV6-5 combines with J gene TRBJ2-4, with D maybe TRBD1 (5 bases). Trimming pared 4 bases from V and 0 bases from J, leaving 13 bases between. This CDR3 is built from 16 residues. The germline V gene has CDR1 MNHEY and CDR2 SVGAGI. Here the CDR3 DNA reads TGTGCCAGCAGTTCGACAGAAACTTTAGCCAAAAACATTCAGTACTTC. It translates to CASSSTETLAKNIQYF.

The genes are TRBV21-1 and TRBJ1-2. TRBV21-1 counts as a pseudogene. CDR3 size: 17 residues. CDR3: CASSKAAEGAPYYGYTF. CDR3 nucleotide sequence: TGTGCCAGCAGCAAAGCTGCTGAGGGAGCTCCTTACTATGGCTACACCTTC.

The chain has TRBV2 and TRBJ1-5; no definite D call. The germline V and J ends were trimmed by 3 bases and 3 bases, with 9 bases remaining between them. This CDR3 comprises 14 residues. CDR1 and CDR2 from the germline V gene are SNHLY and FYNNEI. The CDR3 region is CASSDTGDNQPQHF. The DNA for the CDR3 is TGTGCCAGCAGTGACACCGGTGACAATCAGCCCCAGCATTTT.

Here the CDR3 reads CASSLFTGPIYEQYF. Here the CDR3 DNA reads TGTGCCAGCAGCCTATTTACAGGGCCCATCTACGAGCAGTACTTC. The chain employs TRBV14 and TRBJ2-7; D perhaps matches TRBD1 (6 bases). V lost 4 bases, J lost 3 bases, and 16 bases lay in between. The CDR3 covers 15 residues. Germline CDR1 is SGHDN and CDR2 is FVKESK.

The V gene is TRBV6-6, the J gene TRBJ1-6; D not resolved. This CDR3 is 14 amino acids long. Germline V gives CDR1 MNHNY, CDR2 SVGAGI (reference sequence). Trimming took off 0 bases at V and 9 bases at J, with 9 bases between the two ends. The CDR3 nucleotides read TGTGCCAGCAGTTACTCAGGTTCTAGTTCACCCCTCCACTTT. Encoded protein: CASSYSGSSSPLHF.

The chain couples TRBV27 to TRBJ2-1; 8 bases fit TRBD2. The CDR3 runs 14 residues. Germline V gives CDR1 MNHEY, CDR2 SMNVEV (reference sequence). Trimming took 3 bases from V and 6 from J; bases not matched to a gene: 4. The CDR3 region is CASSFREGRNEQFF. The DNA for the CDR3 is TGTGCCAGCAGTTTTCGGGAGGGCCGCAATGAGCAGTTCTTC.

The chain employs TRBV9 and TRBJ2-3, with TRBD1 matching 11 bases. J was trimmed by 1 base and V by 3 bases; bases with no gene match: 4. The CDR3 length is 16 residues. Germline V gene sequence: CDR1 SGDLS, CDR2 YYNGEE. The CDR3, as DNA: TGTGCCAGCAGCGCCGGACAGGGGGCAGGCACAGATACGCAGTATTTT. Its protein product is CASSAGQGAGTDTQYF.

This chain joins TRBV18 and TRBJ2-2; TRBD1 aligns across 8 bases. The CDR3 is 15 amino acids. V gave up 2 bases and J gave up 4 bases; unmatched junction bases: 3. The V gene's germline CDR1 is KGHSH and CDR2 LQKENI. The CDR3 loop is CASSPVTGGTGELFF. The CDR3, as DNA: TGTGCCAGCTCACCAGTTACAGGGGGCACCGGGGAGCTGTTTTTT.

This chain joins TRBV28 and TRBJ1-1; D possibly corresponds to TRBD1 (6 bases). The CDR3 is 13 residues long. CDR1 and CDR2 (germline): MDHEN, SYDVKM. V was trimmed by 6 bases and J by 11 bases, leaving 19 bases between them. This CDR3 is CASSHVTGIGAFF. The CDR3 DNA reads TGTGCCAGCAGCCACGTAACAGGGATAGGGGCTTTCTTT.